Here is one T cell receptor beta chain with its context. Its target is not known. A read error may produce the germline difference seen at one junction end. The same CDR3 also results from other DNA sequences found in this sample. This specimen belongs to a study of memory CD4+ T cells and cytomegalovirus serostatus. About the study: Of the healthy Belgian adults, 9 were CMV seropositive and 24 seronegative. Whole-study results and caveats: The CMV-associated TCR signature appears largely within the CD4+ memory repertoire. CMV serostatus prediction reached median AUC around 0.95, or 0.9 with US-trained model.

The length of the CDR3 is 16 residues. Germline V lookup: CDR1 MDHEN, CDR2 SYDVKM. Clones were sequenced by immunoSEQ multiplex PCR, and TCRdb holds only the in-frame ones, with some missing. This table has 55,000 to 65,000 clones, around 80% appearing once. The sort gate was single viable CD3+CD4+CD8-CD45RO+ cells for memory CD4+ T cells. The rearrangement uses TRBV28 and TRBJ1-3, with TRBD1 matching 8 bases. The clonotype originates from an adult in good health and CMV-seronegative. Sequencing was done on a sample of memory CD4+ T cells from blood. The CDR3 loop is CASITTGATFGNTIYF. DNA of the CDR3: TGCGCCAGCATTACGACAGGGGCCACCTTTGGAAACACCATATATTTT.